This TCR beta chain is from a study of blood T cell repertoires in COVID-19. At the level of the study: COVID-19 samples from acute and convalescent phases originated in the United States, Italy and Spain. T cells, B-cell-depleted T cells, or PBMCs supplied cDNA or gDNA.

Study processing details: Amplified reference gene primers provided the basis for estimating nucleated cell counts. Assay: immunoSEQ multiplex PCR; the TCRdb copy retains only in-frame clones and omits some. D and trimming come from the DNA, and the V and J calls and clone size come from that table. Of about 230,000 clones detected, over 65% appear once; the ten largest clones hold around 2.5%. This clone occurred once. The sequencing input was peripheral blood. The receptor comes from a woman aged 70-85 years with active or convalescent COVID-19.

The CDR3 loop reads CASSRDFNQPQHF. Here the CDR3 DNA reads TGTGCCAGCAGCCGGGATTTCAATCAGCCCCAGCATTTT. The chain couples TRBV5-4 to TRBJ1-5, with D unclear. Trimming shortened V by 4 bases and J by 3 bases, and 8 bases separated the two germline ends. Germline lookup yields CDR1 SGHNT and CDR2 YYREEE (reference sequence). The CDR3 sequence is 13 residues long.